This T cell receptor (beta chain) was observed in a study of cytomegalovirus exposure and HLA in healthy donors. Concerning this clone: What it binds is not known.

Use of 60 Vbeta and 13 Jbeta primers characterized the PCR. The repertoire was sequenced with immunoSEQ multiplex PCR; TCRdb's copy has only in-frame clones and lacks some. The repertoire holds about 120,000 clones, with roughly 80% as singletons. Study-wide results and caveats: Prior analysis indicated that the majority of TCR beta V segments exhibited productivity approximately 90% or approximately 30% of the time.

This receptor was obtained from a man aged 25-40 years in good health and CMV-seronegative. The sample consisted of PBMCs.

CDR3 DNA: TGTGCCAGCAGTCATCCGAGGACAGATCCCTACGAGCAGTACTTC. Protein: CASSHPRTDPYEQYF. This chain links TRBV27 with TRBJ2-7, with TRBD1 as a possible D gene (6 bases). V was clipped by 5 bases and J by 2 bases, with 16 bases between them. CDR1 is MNHEY, CDR2 SMNVEV, per germline (reference sequence). This CDR3 is built from 15 residues.